These 23 T cell receptor beta chains came from one sample sequenced in a study of cytomegalovirus exposure and HLA in healthy donors. Primers: 60 Vbeta forward and 13 Jbeta reverse. Generated by immunoSEQ multiplex PCR, the TCRdb table keeps only in-frame clones and is missing some. The sample records tens of thousands of clones, around 81% being singletons. Sequenced input: PBMCs. All receptors come from a woman younger than 45 in good health and CMV-seronegative.

The V and J genes are TRBV5-1 and TRBJ2-2, with TRBD1 matching 8 bases. Unmatched junction bases numbered 4, after V lost 0 bases and J lost 6 bases. The CDR3 covers 15 residues. CDR1 and CDR2 from the germline V gene are SGHRS and YFSETQ. The CDR3 DNA sequence: TGCGCCAGCAGCTTGGTCCAGGGGGCATCCGGGGAGCTGTTTTTT. It is translated as CASSLVQGASGELFF.

CDR3 sequence: CASSLGRTGALFF. In nucleotides, the CDR3 is TGTGCCAGCAGCCTTGGCCGGACTGGCGCGCTGTTTTTT. The chain links TRBV5-4 to TRBJ2-2; TRBD2 is a possible D gene (5 bases). The CDR3 loop spans 13 amino acids. Germline lookup yields CDR1 SGHNT and CDR2 YYREEE (reference sequence). V was pared by 4 bases and J by 13 bases, with 17 bases between.

The rearrangement links TRBV4-1 to TRBJ2-7, with TRBD1 matching 7 bases. From germline, CDR1 is MGHRA and CDR2 YSYEKL. The ends lost 3 bases at V and 2 bases at J; junction bases unmatched: 7. This CDR3 is 15 amino acids long. CDR3 sequence (DNA): TGCGCCAGCAGCCAGGAACTGACAGGGACCTACGAGCAGTACTTC. Protein sequence: CASSQELTGTYEQYF.

This clone is a singleton in its sample. The genes are TRBV28 and TRBJ2-5; 10 bases match TRBD1. The V gene end was trimmed by 6 bases and the J gene end by 10 bases; junction bases not matched to a gene: 11. The CDR3 length is 14 residues. The germline V gene encodes CDR1 MDHEN and CDR2 SYDVKM. CDR3 loop: CASRGTGVTWDQYF. The CDR3 DNA is TGTGCCAGCAGGGGGACAGGGGTGACATGGGACCAGTACTTC.

J is TRBJ2-1 and V is TRBV19, with 10 bases identical to TRBD2. The CDR3 is 15 residues long. Germline V gene sequence: CDR1 LNHDA, CDR2 SQIVND (reference sequence). J gave up 3 bases and V 8 bases, and 7 bases lay outside the gene matches. The CDR3 DNA is TGTGCCAGTGGATCTAGCGGGGGCCTCTACAATGAGCAGTTCTTC. This codes for CASGSSGGLYNEQFF.

This clone has more than one count but fewer than ten. The rearrangement joins TRBV5-4 to TRBJ1-3, with D possibly TRBD1 on 5 matching bases. CDR3 size: 15 residues. The germline V gene encodes CDR1 SGHNT and CDR2 YYREEE (reference sequence). Trimming pared 4 bases from V and 0 bases from J, leaving 11 bases between. CDR3 DNA sequence: TGTGCCAGCAGCCGTCCAGGGCTCTCTGGAAACACCATATATTTT. Protein sequence: CASSRPGLSGNTIYF.

The chain links TRBV10-3 to TRBJ2-7; 9 nucleotides line up with TRBD1. CDR1 ENHRY and CDR2 SYGVKD come from the germline V gene. V was clipped by 6 bases and J by 4 bases; unmatched bases: 4. The CDR3 has 13 amino acids. CDR3 sequence reads: CAIRPGQGYEQYF. Written as DNA, the CDR3 is TGTGCCATCAGACCGGGACAGGGTTACGAGCAGTACTTC.

The CDR3 loop reads CASSPRQGAHTDTQYF. The CDR3 DNA reads as TGTGCCAGCAGCCCCCGACAGGGGGCACACACAGATACGCAGTATTTT. The chain is built from TRBV7-9 and TRBJ2-3; 10 nucleotides align to TRBD1. This CDR3 is 16 amino acids long. Germline V gives CDR1 SEHNR, CDR2 FQNEAQ (reference sequence). V gave up 5 bases and J gave up 2 bases; unmatched junction bases: 7.

This clone was detected only once. The rearrangement links TRBV5-6 to TRBJ2-7; TRBD2 matches at 9 bases. Germline values: CDR1 SGHDT, CDR2 YYEEEE. V lost 3 bases and J lost 2; bases outside the gene matches: 9. The length of the CDR3 is 16 residues. Here the CDR3 reads CASSSATSGIAYEQYF. CDR3 DNA sequence: TGTGCCAGCAGCTCGGCGACTAGCGGAATAGCCTACGAGCAGTACTTC.

This chain joins TRBV10-1 and TRBJ2-1; TRBD2 matches at 12 bases. The trim removed 8 bases at V and 6 bases at J, leaving 11 bases unmatched. Germline V gene lookup returns CDR1 WNHNN and CDR2 SYGVQD (reference sequence). The CDR3 length is 16 residues. CDR3 nucleotides: TGCGCCAGCCTAGCGGGAGGGCCCTTTTATGTCAATGAGCAGTTCTTC. It encodes CASLAGGPFYVNEQFF.

The genes are TRBV30 and TRBJ1-2, with no clear D. The germline CDR1 and CDR2 sequences are GTSNPN and SVGIG (reference sequence). V was clipped by 3 bases and J by 7 bases, with 9 bases between them. This CDR3 region has 11 residues. Here the CDR3 DNA reads TGTGCCTGGAGCGTCCTCCGTGGCTACACCTTC. Protein: CAWSVLRGYTF.

This clone was found a few times. This chain uses TRBV9 with TRBJ2-2; 7 bases are shared with TRBD2. There are 15 residues in the CDR3. The J segment lost 0 bases and the V segment lost 4 bases, leaving 3 bases of the junction unmatched. Germline loops: CDR1 SGDLS, CDR2 YYNGEE. The CDR3 sequence: CASSLGGSNTGELFF. The CDR3 bases are TGTGCCAGCAGCCTGGGGGGGTCGAACACCGGGGAGCTGTTTTTT.

The gene calls are TRBV6-6 and TRBJ1-1; no clear D. The CDR3 is 14 residues long. Trimming shortened V by 0 bases and J by 6 bases, and 11 bases separated the two germline ends. Germline loops: CDR1 MNHNY, CDR2 SVGAGI (reference sequence). The chain's CDR3 is CASSYSRAVPEAFF. The CDR3 nucleotides read TGTGCCAGCAGTTACTCGAGGGCAGTTCCTGAAGCTTTCTTT.

This chain uses TRBV19 with TRBJ2-5; perhaps TRBD1 as D (5 bases). This CDR3 is 14 amino acids long. Germline CDR1 is LNHDA and CDR2 is SQIVND (reference sequence). V lost 4 bases and J 0 bases, leaving 9 bases between the germline ends. CDR3 region: CASSKGHDQETQYF. CDR3 sequence (DNA): TGTGCCAGTAGTAAAGGACATGACCAAGAGACCCAGTACTTC.

The chain couples TRBV5-1 to TRBJ1-1; no clear D. The CDR3 loop spans 14 amino acids. CDR1 SGHRS and CDR2 YFSETQ come from the germline V gene. The V and J ends lost 4 bases and 10 bases respectively, with 20 bases between them. The CDR3 loop is CASSPGDRSILAFF. CDR3 DNA: TGCGCCAGCAGCCCGGGAGACCGGTCTATTTTAGCTTTCTTT.

V usage is TRBV7-8 and J usage is TRBJ2-7; 12 bases agree with TRBD2. Looked up from germline, CDR1 is SGHVS and CDR2 is FQNEAQ. CDR3 length: 18 residues. J was trimmed by 0 bases and V by 0 bases; bases with no gene match: 6. The CDR3 region has the DNA TGTGCCAGCAGCTTAGCGCTAACTAGCGGGAGGATCTCCTACGAGCAGTACTTC. Translating gives CASSLALTSGRISYEQYF.

This chain joins TRBV29-1 and TRBJ2-7; D is perhaps TRBD1 (6 bases). Trimming shortened V by 7 bases and J by 3 bases, and 13 bases separated the two germline ends. The germline gives CDR1 SQVTM, CDR2 ANQGSEA. The CDR3 totals 12 residues. The CDR3 reads CSAGHGSYEQYF. For the CDR3, the DNA is TGCAGCGCGGGACATGGAAGCTACGAGCAGTACTTC.

CDR3 sequence reads: CASSHVTGGETYEQYF. Written as DNA, the CDR3 is TGCGCCAGCAGCCATGTCACCGGGGGGGAAACCTACGAGCAGTACTTC. The chain uses TRBV4-1 and TRBJ2-7; 8 nucleotides match TRBD2. With 3 bases clipped from V and 2 bases from J, the junction kept 9 bases outside the gene matches. The length of the CDR3 is 16 residues. Germline V gene lookup returns CDR1 MGHRA and CDR2 YSYEKL.

This clone was counted a few times. The rearrangement links TRBV6-1 to TRBJ1-2; a weak D match, TRBD1 (6 bases). Germline CDR1 is MNHNS and CDR2 is SASEGT. The CDR3 has 15 residues. Deletions cut 0 bases from V and 4 bases from J, with 12 bases between. The CDR3 loop reads CASSEAGRGGYGYTF. The CDR3 DNA follows: TGTGCCAGCAGTGAAGCGGGCAGGGGCGGCTATGGCTACACCTTC.

The sample holds a few counts of this clone. The rearrangement links TRBV7-9 to TRBJ2-1; 15 bases fit TRBD2. The CDR3 extends over 16 amino acids. V was pared by 6 bases and J by 10 bases, with 10 bases of the junction left unmatched. Germline V gives CDR1 SEHNR, CDR2 FQNEAQ (reference sequence). For the CDR3, the DNA is TGTGCCAGCAGAACCGGACTAGCGGGAGGGTTTTCGGAGCAGTTCTTC. Translating it yields CASRTGLAGGFSEQFF. The whole variable domain, filled in from reference TRBV7-9 and TRBJ2-1, reads DTGVSQNPRHKITKRGQNVTFRCDPISEHNRLYWYRQTLGQGPEFLTYFQNEAQLEKSRLLSDRFSAERPKGSFSTLEIQRTEQGDSAMYLCASRTGLAGGFSEQFFGPGTRLTVL.

The rearrangement links TRBV5-1 to TRBJ2-3, with TRBD2 as a possible D gene (6 bases). This CDR3 is 15 amino acids long. Between the trimmed V and J ends, which lost 0 bases and 5 bases, there was a span of 13 bases. CDR1 is SGHRS and CDR2 is YFSETQ in the germline V gene. CDR3 coding DNA: TGCGCCAGCAGCTTGGTACAACCGACTAGAGATACGCAGTATTTT. It codes for CASSLVQPTRDTQYF.

The gene calls are TRBV5-6 and TRBJ2-2; D call uncertain. Germline CDR1 SGHDT, CDR2 YYEEEE. The CDR3 sequence is 15 residues long. Trimming stripped 0 bases from V and 2 bases from J, with 8 bases between. CDR3 protein: CASSLDPFNTGELFF. DNA for the CDR3: TGTGCCAGCAGCTTGGATCCCTTTAACACCGGGGAGCTGTTTTTT.

The chain employs TRBV6-5 and TRBJ2-5; TRBD2 aligns across 7 bases. The CDR3 loop spans 13 amino acids. V lost 5 bases, J lost 1 base, and 1 base stayed unmatched. Germline lookup yields CDR1 MNHEY and CDR2 SVGAGI. In nucleotides, the CDR3 is TGTGCCAGCAGTCTAGCGGTCCAAGAGACCCAGTACTTC. Amino acid sequence: CASSLAVQETQYF.